The clone carrying this T cell receptor (beta chain) was recorded many times. The antigen is undetermined. The entry originates in a study of T-cell reconstitution after alpha-beta-depleted transplantation in children. Study conclusions and caveats: Expanded clones from the graft, numbering several hundred, reportedly supplied alpha-beta T cells about two months after transplant. Once a year had passed after transplant, T-cell counts and diversity came mostly from newly produced T cells. Recipient T cells and thymic progenitors that survived were the source of the high TCRbeta diversity seen at day 60 in some patients.

The CDR3 length is 15 residues. Trimming cost V 1 base and J 4 bases; bases outside gene matches: 5. The germline V gene encodes CDR1 SGDLS and CDR2 YYNGEE. During its preparation, the TCRbeta library received unique molecular identifiers. In TCRdb, the PCR reads were re-called with MiXCR into one record per CDR3 protein. The table records 200,000 or so distinct CDR3 sequences, roughly 6.3% of them present only once. This chain connects TRBV9 to TRBJ2-1; 7 bases agree with TRBD2. This specimen consisted of PBMCs, obtained before TCRalphabeta/CD19-depleted stem cell transplant. This sequence originates from a girl in the first two years of life with combined immunodeficiency, due to receive a stem cell transplant. The CDR3 DNA reads as TGTGCCAGCAGCGTAAGGTCTAGCGGATACAATGAGCAGTTCTTC. Its protein product is CASSVRSSGYNEQFF.